This TCR beta chain was sequenced for a study of T cells after posttransplantation cyclophosphamide. This CDR3 comprises 14 residues. The V end lost 1 base, the J end lost 2 bases, and 9 bases lay between the germline ends. Germline-derived CDR1 and CDR2 are SGHRS and YFSETQ. On the day of bone marrow donation, the related graft donor provided peripheral blood. Study-wide results and caveats: After PTCy, TRB diversity resembled that of CNI/methotrexate controls. Tissue-infiltrating T cells from skin or gut overlapped little with blood T cells.

Profiling relied on immunoSEQ multiplex PCR, and the TCRdb table lists in-frame clones only, not all of them. The repertoire includes tens of thousands of clones, 94% of them detected once, and about 3% sits in the top ten. With respect to this clone: Its antigen is unidentified.

The origin of this receptor is a woman in her 30s in good health and a related stem cell transplant donor. V usage is TRBV5-1 and J usage is TRBJ2-5; D is perhaps TRBD1 (5 bases). Sequencing used PBMCs. CDR3 nucleotide sequence: TGCGCCAGCAGCTTGATGACAGCACAAGAGACCCAGTACTTC. It is translated as CASSLMTAQETQYF.